These 10 T cell receptor beta chains were sequenced from one sample in a study of CXCR3-negative and CXCR3-positive naive CD8 T cells. The libraries of TRB cDNA were constructed through 5' RACE using UMI labels. TCRdb re-called the 5' RACE reads and shows each CDR3 protein once, DNA omitted. Here the sample table reports thousands of distinct CDR3 sequences. Sequenced material: naive CXCR3- CD8+ T cells from blood. Noted subset: CD45RO-CCR7+CD27+CD95- naive CD8+ T cells lacking CXCR3 (TNR3-). Source of these receptors: a human donor in good health. Some clones in this sample may be carry-over from other donors' samples.

Judged by frequency, this clonotype is medium-sized. The chain uses TRBV7-9 and TRBJ2-1; TCRdb lists TRBD2, though no DNA is available to test this call. This CDR3 contains 11 residues. From germline, CDR1 is SEHNR and CDR2 FQNEAQ (reference sequence). The CDR3 region is CASSLGSEQFF.

By frequency, this clonotype registers medium-sized. The chain recombines TRBV29-1 with TRBJ2-2; TCRdb selects TRBD2, and the lack of DNA leaves this call unchecked. CDR3 length equals 15 residues. Germline V gives CDR1 SQVTM, CDR2 ANQGSEA. The CDR3 spells CSVEDLERATGELFF.

The chain links TRBV19 to TRBJ2-7; the D call of TRBD1 rests on TCRdb alone, since no DNA is present to check it. The CDR3 covers 15 residues. The germline V gene encodes CDR1 LNHDA and CDR2 SQIVND (reference sequence). The CDR3: CASSIEGRDRAEQYF.

The chain has TRBV29-1 and TRBJ1-2; absent DNA, TCRdb's TRBD1 call cannot be checked. The CDR3 has 12 amino acids. The germline CDR1 and CDR2 sequences are SQVTM and ANQGSEA. The chain's CDR3 is CSGIQGRYGYTF.

By frequency, this clonotype registers medium-sized. The chain is built from TRBV4-1 and TRBJ1-5. Germline-derived CDR1 and CDR2 are MGHRA and YSYEKL. This CDR3 comprises 15 residues. Here the CDR3 reads CASSQGSGTPLSQHF.

This rearrangement joins TRBV12-5 to TRBJ2-3; absent DNA, TCRdb's TRBD2 call cannot be checked. Germline-derived CDR1 and CDR2 are LGHNT and FRNRAP. This CDR3 is built from 14 residues. CDR3 loop: CASGPGGPGDTQYF.

This clonotype registers medium-sized by frequency. V gene TRBV29-1 combines with J gene TRBJ2-5; absent DNA, TCRdb's TRBD1 call cannot be checked. CDR3 length equals 19 residues. CDR1 and CDR2 (germline): SQVTM, ANQGSEA. The CDR3 loop reads CSVDLTSERTLRYQETQYF.

Its frequency marks this clonotype as medium-sized. CDR3 sequence reads: CSGRPLDYNEQFF. The chain couples TRBV20-1 to TRBJ2-1; the D call of TRBD2 rests on TCRdb alone, since no DNA is present to check it. The germline V gene encodes CDR1 DFQATT and CDR2 SNEGSKA (reference sequence). The CDR3 contains 13 residues.

This chain connects TRBV11-3 to TRBJ2-5. The germline V gene encodes CDR1 SGHNT and CDR2 YENEEA. The CDR3 totals 13 residues. The CDR3 spells CASSTGVQETQYF.

The chain links TRBV29-1 to TRBJ2-7; the D gene TCRdb calls, TRBD2, cannot be checked with no DNA. This CDR3 is 13 amino acids long. The germline CDR1 and CDR2 sequences are SQVTM and ANQGSEA. CDR3 in amino acids: CSVGLAGGYEQYF.